Detailed here is one T cell receptor (beta chain). The antigen is undetermined. A multiplex PCR was run with 60 Vbeta primers and 13 Jbeta primers. Assay: immunoSEQ multiplex PCR; the TCRdb copy retains only in-frame clones and omits some. The sample lists 180,000 or so clones; 65% to 85% were seen once. The germline gives CDR1 MDHEN, CDR2 SYDVKM. With 3 bases removed from V and 3 bases from J, the gap between germline ends came to 14 bases. The CDR3 extends over 15 amino acids. The sample originates from a study of cytomegalovirus exposure and HLA in healthy donors. Study-level findings and limits: Previously analyzed data showed that most TCR beta V segments were productive at a frequency of about 90% or about 30%. Later analysis indicated greater clonal expansion among HLA-associated TCR beta chains than among equally common other chains. In a later analysis, donors in an Asian-associated ancestry cluster reportedly had fewer N-insertions in productive TCRs than the cohort mean.

The genes are TRBV28 and TRBJ1-2; D may be TRBD1 (5 bases). Specimen: PBMCs. The clonotype comes from a woman between 18 and 29 years old in good health and CMV-seronegative. CDR3 bases: TGTGCCAGCAGTTTCCACGGGGGAATTGACTATGGCTACACCTTC. Translated: CASSFHGGIDYGYTF.